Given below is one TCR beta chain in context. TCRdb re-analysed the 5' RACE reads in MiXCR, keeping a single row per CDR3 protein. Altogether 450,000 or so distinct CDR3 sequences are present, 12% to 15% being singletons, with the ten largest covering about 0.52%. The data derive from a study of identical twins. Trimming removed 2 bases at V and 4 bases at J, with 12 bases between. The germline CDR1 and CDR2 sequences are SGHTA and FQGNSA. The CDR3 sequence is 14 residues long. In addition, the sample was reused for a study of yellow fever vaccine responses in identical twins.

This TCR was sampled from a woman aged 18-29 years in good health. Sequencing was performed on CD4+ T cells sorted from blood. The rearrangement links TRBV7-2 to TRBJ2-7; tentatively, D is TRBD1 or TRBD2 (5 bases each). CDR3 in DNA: TGTGCCAGCAGCTTAAGTCAGGGCGGGTACGAGCAGTACTTC. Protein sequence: CASSLSQGGYEQYF. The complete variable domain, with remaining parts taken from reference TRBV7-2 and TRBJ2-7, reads GAGVSQSPSNKVTEKGKDVELRCDPISGHTALYWYRQSLGQGLEFLIYFQGNSAPDKSGLPSDRFSAERTGGSVSTLTIQRTQQEDSAVYLCASSLSQGGYEQYFGPGTRLTVT.